This T cell receptor (beta chain) derives from a study of CD8 T cells in Susac syndrome. Study-wide results and limits: As the study acknowledged, the number of individuals in its TCR sequencing and HLA analysis was relatively small.

About this clonotype itself: What it binds is not known.

Germline V gene lookup returns CDR1 MNHNY and CDR2 SVGAGI (reference sequence). CDR3 length: 14 amino acids. Trimming left V 2 bases short and J 8 bases short, with 13 bases between. CD8+ and CD4+ T cells from blood underwent TCR beta sequencing, which was carried out in a high-throughput format. TEMRA cells were FACS-enriched and CD8+ and CD4+ T cells negatively isolated. Random hexamers primed reverse transcription of roughly 0.5 to 1 ug RNA. The method of amplification for TCR beta CDR3 was immunoSEQ multiplex PCR, covering 54 Vbeta and 13 Jbeta. MiXCR, run by TCRdb on the immunoSEQ multiplex PCR reads, gives a single entry per CDR3 protein. Here the sample spans around 190,000 distinct CDR3 sequences, 95% being singletons.

The sequence was obtained from a human donor with multiple sclerosis. The chain combines TRBV6-6 with TRBJ2-1, with D perhaps being TRBD1 or TRBD2 (5 bases each). Sequenced input: CD8+ T cells from PBMCs. The chain's CDR3 is CASSYRWGIDEQFF. Written as DNA, the CDR3 is TGTGCCAGCAGTTACCGGTGGGGGATTGATGAGCAGTTCTTC.